This TCR beta chain came from a study of identical twins. Study-wide points: Excess low generation probability was seen in twin-shared out-of-frame alpha sequences. Abundant beta clonotypes from cord blood bore fewer insertions; memory repertoires lacked this pattern. These conclusions were based on statistical analysis (cross-sectional, not following the same donors).

A note on this clonotype: No antigen is known for it.

Via MiXCR, TCRdb re-called the 5' RACE reads, giving one row per CDR3 protein. This repertoire shows more than 200,000 distinct CDR3 sequences, roughly 9.4% found once; its top ten account for about 5.2%. The source is a woman under 30 in good health. The source material was memory (CD45RO+) T cells sorted from blood.

The CDR3 sequence is CASSPSGGISDTQYF. For the CDR3, the DNA is TGTGCCAGCAGCCCTAGCGGGGGTATTTCAGATACGCAGTATTTT. The chain carries TRBV9 and TRBJ2-3, with 10 nucleotides matching TRBD2. The CDR3 is made up of 15 amino acids. Germline assignment: CDR1 SGDLS and CDR2 YYNGEE. J was trimmed by 4 bases and V by 4 bases; bases with no gene match: 6.